This T cell receptor beta chain comes out of a study of somatic mutations in cytotoxic T cells in rheumatoid arthritis. As regards this clone: Its antigen is undetermined.

Sequenced by immunoSEQ multiplex PCR; TCRdb stores in-frame clones only, minus some. The table lists about 17,000 clones, almost 85% of them singletons. CDR3 size: 13 residues. Per germline, CDR1 SGDLS and CDR2 YYNGEE. The ends were cut back, 6 bases at V and 8 bases at J, with 12 bases in the middle. Study-wide results and caveats: It was found that CD8+ T-cell clonality in rheumatoid arthritis patients did not differ significantly from that in age-matched healthy controls. The antigen targets of the expanded CD8+ clones lacked identification. Patients with rheumatoid arthritis, but not healthy controls, had CD8+ clonality that increased with age.

Isolation of the CD4+ and CD8+ populations was accomplished via positive magnetic bead selection, with purity assessed by flow cytometry. This chain uses TRBV9 with TRBJ1-6; D unclear. This receptor was identified in an adult with rheumatoid arthritis. Material: CD8+ T cells sorted from blood. CDR3 bases: TGTGCCAGCAAGGGAGCAGTAGATTCACCCCTCCACTTT. Protein sequence: CASKGAVDSPLHF. Combining the CDR3 with reference TRBV9 and TRBJ1-6 gives the whole variable domain DSGVTQTPKHLITATGQRVTLRCSPRSGDLSVYWYQQSLDQGLQFLIQYYNGEERAKGNILERFSAQQFPDLHSELNLSSLELGDSALYFCASKGAVDSPLHFGNGTRLTVT.